This T cell receptor (beta chain) appears in the sequencing data of a study of cytomegalovirus exposure and HLA in healthy donors. The CDR3 covers 13 residues. Germline CDR1 and CDR2: MNHNY and SVGAGI (reference sequence). V lost 1 base to trimming and J lost 6 bases, with 7 bases between them. A multiplex PCR was run with 60 Vbeta primers and 13 Jbeta primers. TCRdb's table, derived via immunoSEQ multiplex PCR, lists solely in-frame clones and lacks some. This table holds roughly 190,000 clones, 74% found once. The sequenced material came from PBMCs. The receptor's source is a woman aged 25-40 years in good health and CMV-seropositive. J is TRBJ2-1 and V is TRBV6-6; the D gene is possibly TRBD2 (5 bases). CDR3 protein: CASSYFAGNEQFF. DNA for the CDR3: TGTGCCAGCAGTTACTTCGCGGGCAATGAGCAGTTCTTC.